This T cell receptor beta chain derives from a study of T cell changes during pregnancy in multiple sclerosis. Germline V gives CDR1 MNHNS, CDR2 SASEGT. Trimming cost V 2 bases and J 2 bases, with 19 bases left between them. The length of the CDR3 is 17 residues. Sequencing used immunoSEQ multiplex PCR; TCRdb keeps in-frame clones, though not all of them. The table includes about 47,000 clones, 93% detected once. Sequenced here: peripheral blood, sampled in the second trimester of pregnancy. This chain links TRBV6-1 with TRBJ2-7; tentatively, D is TRBD2 (5 bases). The sequence was collected from a female donor with multiple sclerosis, enrolled in a pregnancy study. CDR3 region: CASSELSAGGTTYEQYF. Written as DNA, the CDR3 is TGTGCCAGCAGTGAACTTTCGGCGGGCGGTACCACCTACGAGCAGTACTTC.